This TCR beta chain was profiled in a study of cytomegalovirus exposure and HLA in healthy donors. Study-wide points: Differences between HLA loci emerged in a later analysis of TCR association rates, with DRB1 most and HLA-C fewest.

PCR used 60 Vbeta primers and 13 Jbeta primers. The authors' processing: A follow-up analysis tallied 86 million or so unique TCR beta chains, roughly 11 million shared. Only in-frame clones appear in the TCRdb table, and some are missing; sequencing was by immunoSEQ multiplex PCR. The D gene and trimming were derived from the DNA, and the V and J assignments and clone size from that table. The sample has approximately 160,000 clones, approximately 80% seen once. Trimming stripped 3 bases from V and 1 base from J, with 12 bases between. The CDR3 totals 15 residues. The germline CDR1 and CDR2 sequences are LNHDA and SQIVND (reference sequence). A note on this clone: Antigen unknown.

V and J are TRBV19 and TRBJ1-2; no clear D. Specimen: PBMCs. This sequence originates from a woman aged 25 to 39 in good health and CMV-seronegative. In nucleotides, the CDR3 is TGTGCCAGTAGTATTCAAGTCGGTAATAACTATGGCTACACCTTC. Translating it yields CASSIQVGNNYGYTF. The full variable domain, in which reference TRBV19 and TRBJ1-2 provide the parts outside the CDR3, is DGGITQSPKYLFRKEGQNVTLSCEQNLNHDAMYWYRQDPGQGLRLIYYSQIVNDFQKGDIAEGYSVSREKKESFPLTVTSAQKNPTAFYLCASSIQVGNNYGYTFGSGTRLTVV.